This TCR beta chain was recorded in a study of cytomegalovirus exposure and HLA in healthy donors. Profiling relied on immunoSEQ multiplex PCR, and the TCRdb table lists in-frame clones only, not all of them. The sample has about 150,000 clones, 89% seen once; the top ten hold 9% to 9.5%. Note on this clone: Its antigen is as yet unknown.

The donors were members of the roughly 130-subject validation cohort (separate from the approximately 670-subject first cohort). Germline V gives CDR1 SGHTA, CDR2 FQGNSA. With V trimmed by 5 bases and J by 5 bases, 6 bases remained unmatched. The CDR3 sequence is 15 residues long. Study-wide results and limits: According to a subsequent analysis, TCR clusters identified in the first cohort showed a tendency to co-occur across the approximately 130 validation repertoires. Specific recognition of CMV antigens was confirmed in vitro for a few chains (all CMV-associated).

The chain is built from TRBV7-2 and TRBJ2-5, with 12 bases lining up with TRBD2. Material: PBMCs. This receptor was taken from a young woman in good health and CMV-seropositive. The CDR3 here is CASSQIGLAGETQYF. The CDR3 DNA reads as TGTGCCAGCAGCCAAATTGGACTAGCGGGGGAGACCCAGTACTTC.